This record concerns one TCR beta chain sequence. These data come from a study of blood T cell repertoires in COVID-19. Study summary: Sample material is recorded as cDNA or gDNA derived from T cells, B-cell-depleted T cells, or PBMCs.

The CDR3 has 15 residues. V lost 3 bases, J lost 0 bases, and 9 bases lay in between. Germline values: CDR1 SEHNR, CDR2 FQNEAQ (reference sequence). In the study's own analysis: It was from reference gene primer amplification that nucleated cell counts were estimated. Method: immunoSEQ multiplex PCR; TCRdb's copy keeps in-frame clones and lacks some. V, J and clone size were drawn from that table, and D and trimming were deduced from the DNA. The sample yields roughly 180,000 clones, roughly 81% seen once. This sequence joins TRBV7-9 and TRBJ2-1; maybe TRBD2 (6 bases). The sample taken for sequencing was peripheral blood. The TCR sequence derives from a woman aged 40 to 50 with COVID-19, enrolled during active disease. CDR3 protein: CASSLLGGSYNEQFF. CDR3 DNA sequence: TGTGCCAGCAGCTTGTTGGGGGGCTCCTACAATGAGCAGTTCTTC.